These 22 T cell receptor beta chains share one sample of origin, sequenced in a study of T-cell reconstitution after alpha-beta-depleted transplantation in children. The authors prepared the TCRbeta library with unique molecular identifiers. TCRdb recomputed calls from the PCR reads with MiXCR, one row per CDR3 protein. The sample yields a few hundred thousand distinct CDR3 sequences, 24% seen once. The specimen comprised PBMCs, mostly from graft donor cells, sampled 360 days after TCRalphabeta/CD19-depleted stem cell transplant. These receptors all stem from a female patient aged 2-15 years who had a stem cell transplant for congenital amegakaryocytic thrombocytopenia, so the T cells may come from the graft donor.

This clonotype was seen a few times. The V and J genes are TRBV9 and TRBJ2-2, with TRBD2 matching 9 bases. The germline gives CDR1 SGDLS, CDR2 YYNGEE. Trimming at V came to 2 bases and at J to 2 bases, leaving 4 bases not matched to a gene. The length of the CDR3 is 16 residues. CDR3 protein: CASSVSGGKNTGELFF. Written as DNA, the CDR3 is TGTGCCAGCAGCGTGAGCGGGGGGAAAAACACCGGGGAGCTGTTTTTT. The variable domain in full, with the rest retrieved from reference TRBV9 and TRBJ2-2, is DSGVTQTPKHLITATGQRVTLRCSPRSGDLSVYWYQQSLDQGLQFLIQYYNGEERAKGNILERFSAQQFPDLHSELNLSSLELGDSALYFCASSVSGGKNTGELFFGEGSRLTVL.

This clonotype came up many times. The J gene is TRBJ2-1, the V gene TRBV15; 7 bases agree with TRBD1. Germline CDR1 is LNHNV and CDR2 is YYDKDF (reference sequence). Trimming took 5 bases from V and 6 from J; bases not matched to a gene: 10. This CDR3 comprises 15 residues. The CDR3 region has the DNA TGTGCCACCAGCGGGAACAGGGGTGGGGGCAATGAGCAGTTCTTC. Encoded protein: CATSGNRGGGNEQFF.

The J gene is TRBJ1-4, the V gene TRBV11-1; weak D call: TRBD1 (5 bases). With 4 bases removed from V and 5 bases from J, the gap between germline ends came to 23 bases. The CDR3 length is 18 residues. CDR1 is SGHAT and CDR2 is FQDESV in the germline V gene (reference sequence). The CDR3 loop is CASSYTPHVQGTNEKLFF. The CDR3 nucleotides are TGTGCCAGCAGCTATACCCCCCATGTGCAGGGAACAAATGAAAAACTGTTTTTT. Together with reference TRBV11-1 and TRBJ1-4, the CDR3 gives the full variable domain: EAEVAQSPRYKITEKSQAVAFWCDPISGHATLYWYRQILGQGPELLVQFQDESVVDDSQLPKDRFSAERLKGVDSTLKIQPAELGDSAMYLCASSYTPHVQGTNEKLFFGSGTQLSVL.

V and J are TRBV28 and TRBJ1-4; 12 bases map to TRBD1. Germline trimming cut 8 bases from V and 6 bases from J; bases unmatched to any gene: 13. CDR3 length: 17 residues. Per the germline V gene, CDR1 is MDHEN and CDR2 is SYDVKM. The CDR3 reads CASRPGTGGVGYEKLFF. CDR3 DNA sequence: TGTGCCAGCCGACCCGGGACAGGGGGCGTTGGTTATGAAAAACTGTTTTTT. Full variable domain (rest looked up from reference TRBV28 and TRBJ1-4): DVKVTQSSRYLVKRTGEKVFLECVQDMDHENMFWYRQDPGLGLRLIYFSYDVKMKEKGDIPEGYSVSREKKERFSLILESASTNQTSMYLCASRPGTGGVGYEKLFFGSGTQLSVL.

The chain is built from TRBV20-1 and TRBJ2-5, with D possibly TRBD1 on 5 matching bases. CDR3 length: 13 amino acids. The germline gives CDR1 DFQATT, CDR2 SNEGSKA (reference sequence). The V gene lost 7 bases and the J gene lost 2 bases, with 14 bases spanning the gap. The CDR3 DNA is TGCAGTGTTAATGACGACAGACAAGAGACCCAGTACTTC. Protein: CSVNDDRQETQYF.

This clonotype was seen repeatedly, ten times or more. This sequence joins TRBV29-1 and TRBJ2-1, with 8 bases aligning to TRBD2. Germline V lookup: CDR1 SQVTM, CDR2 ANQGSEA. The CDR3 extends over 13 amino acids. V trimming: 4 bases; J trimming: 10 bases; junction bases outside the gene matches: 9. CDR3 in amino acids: CSVVRSGSREQFF. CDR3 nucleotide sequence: TGCAGCGTTGTTCGGAGCGGGAGCCGCGAGCAGTTCTTC.

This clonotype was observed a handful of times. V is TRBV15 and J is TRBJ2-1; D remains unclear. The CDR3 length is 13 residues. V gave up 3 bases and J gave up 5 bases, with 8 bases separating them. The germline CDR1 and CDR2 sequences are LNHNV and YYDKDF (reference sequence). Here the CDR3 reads CATSSRAHNEQFF. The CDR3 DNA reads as TGTGCCACCAGCAGTCGGGCTCACAATGAGCAGTTCTTC.

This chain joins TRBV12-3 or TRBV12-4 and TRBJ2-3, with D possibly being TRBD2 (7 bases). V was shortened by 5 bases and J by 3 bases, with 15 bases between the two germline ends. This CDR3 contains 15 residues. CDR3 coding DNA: TGTGCCAGCAGTGTGGGGGGGCCGGGGACAGATACGCAGTATTTT. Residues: CASSVGGPGTDTQYF.

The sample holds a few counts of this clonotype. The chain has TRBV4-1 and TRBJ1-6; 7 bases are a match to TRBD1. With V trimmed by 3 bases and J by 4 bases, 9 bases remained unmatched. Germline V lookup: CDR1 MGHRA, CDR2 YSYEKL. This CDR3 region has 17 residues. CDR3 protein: CASSHGVYRGYNSPLHF. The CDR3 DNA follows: TGCGCCAGCAGCCACGGGGTCTACAGGGGTTATAATTCACCCCTCCACTTT.

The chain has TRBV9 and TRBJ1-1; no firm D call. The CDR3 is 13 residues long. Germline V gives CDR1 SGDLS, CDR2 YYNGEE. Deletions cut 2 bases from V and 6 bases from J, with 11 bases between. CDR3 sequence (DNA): TGTGCCAGCAGCGTGATCCGCGGACCTGAAGCTTTCTTT. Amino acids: CASSVIRGPEAFF.

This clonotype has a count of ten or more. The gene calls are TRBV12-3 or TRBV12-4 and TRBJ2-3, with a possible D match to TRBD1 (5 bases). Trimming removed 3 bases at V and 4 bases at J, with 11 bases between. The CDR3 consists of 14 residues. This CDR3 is CASSLGRKSDTQYF. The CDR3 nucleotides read TGTGCCAGCAGTTTGGGGCGAAAATCAGATACGCAGTATTTT.

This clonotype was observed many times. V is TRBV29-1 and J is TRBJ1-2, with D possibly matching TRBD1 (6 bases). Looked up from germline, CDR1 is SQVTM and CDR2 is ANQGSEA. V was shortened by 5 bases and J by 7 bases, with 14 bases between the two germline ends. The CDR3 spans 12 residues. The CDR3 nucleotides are TGCAGCGTTAACGGGGGCAAATCTGGCTACACCTTC. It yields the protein CSVNGGKSGYTF.

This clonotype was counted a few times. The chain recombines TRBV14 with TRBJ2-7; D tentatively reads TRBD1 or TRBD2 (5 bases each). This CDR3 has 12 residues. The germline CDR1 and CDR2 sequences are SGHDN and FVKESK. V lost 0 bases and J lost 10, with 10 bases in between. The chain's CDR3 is CASSQDRDVQYF. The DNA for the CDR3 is TGTGCCAGCAGCCAAGATAGGGACGTTCAGTACTTC.

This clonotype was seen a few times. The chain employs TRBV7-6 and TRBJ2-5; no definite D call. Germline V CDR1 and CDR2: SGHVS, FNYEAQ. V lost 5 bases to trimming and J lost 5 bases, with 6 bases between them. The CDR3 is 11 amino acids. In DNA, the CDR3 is TGTGCCAGCAGCGAGAGTGAGACCCAGTACTTC. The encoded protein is CASSESETQYF.

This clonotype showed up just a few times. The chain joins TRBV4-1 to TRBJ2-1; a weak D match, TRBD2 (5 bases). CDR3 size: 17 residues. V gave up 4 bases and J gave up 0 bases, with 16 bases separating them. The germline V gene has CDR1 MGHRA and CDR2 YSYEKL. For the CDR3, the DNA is TGCGCCAGCAGCCGGGATAAGGGCGGGCTCTCCTACAATGAGCAGTTCTTC. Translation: CASSRDKGGLSYNEQFF.

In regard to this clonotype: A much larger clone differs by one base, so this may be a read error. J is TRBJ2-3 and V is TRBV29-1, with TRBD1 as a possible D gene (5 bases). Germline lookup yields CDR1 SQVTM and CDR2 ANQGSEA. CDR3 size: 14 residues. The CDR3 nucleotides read TGCAGCGTTGGACCTAGGACCGGCACAGGTACGCAGTATTTT. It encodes CSVGPRTGTGTQYF.

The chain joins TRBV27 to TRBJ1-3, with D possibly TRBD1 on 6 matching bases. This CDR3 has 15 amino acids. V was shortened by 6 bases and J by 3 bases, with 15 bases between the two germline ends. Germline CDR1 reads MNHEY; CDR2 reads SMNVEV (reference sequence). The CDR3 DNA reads TGTGCCAGCAGGGATACCACAGGGATTGGAAACACCATATATTTT. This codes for CASRDTTGIGNTIYF.

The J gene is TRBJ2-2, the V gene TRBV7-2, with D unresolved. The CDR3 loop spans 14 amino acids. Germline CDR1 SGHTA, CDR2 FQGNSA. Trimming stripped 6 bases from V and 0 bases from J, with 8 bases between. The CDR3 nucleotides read TGTGCCAGCAGGGACCATCCGAACACCGGGGAGCTGTTTTTT. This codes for CASRDHPNTGELFF.

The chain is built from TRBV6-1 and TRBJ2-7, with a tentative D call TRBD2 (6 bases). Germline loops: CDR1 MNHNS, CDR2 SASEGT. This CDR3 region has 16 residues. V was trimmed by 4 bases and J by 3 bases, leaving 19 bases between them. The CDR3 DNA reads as TGTGCCAGCAGTGCGGGACTCCTCACCCCGATCTACGAGCAGTACTTC. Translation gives CASSAGLLTPIYEQYF.

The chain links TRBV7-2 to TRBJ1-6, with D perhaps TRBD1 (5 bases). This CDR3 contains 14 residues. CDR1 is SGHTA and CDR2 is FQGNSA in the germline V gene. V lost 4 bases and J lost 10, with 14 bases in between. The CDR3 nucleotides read TGTGCCAGCAGCTGGGTGCAGGGTAACTCACCCCTCCACTTT. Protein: CASSWVQGNSPLHF. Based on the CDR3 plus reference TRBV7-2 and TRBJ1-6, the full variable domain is GAGVSQSPSNKVTEKGKDVELRCDPISGHTALYWYRQSLGQGLEFLIYFQGNSAPDKSGLPSDRFSAERTGGSVSTLTIQRTQQEDSAVYLCASSWVQGNSPLHFGNGTRLTVT.

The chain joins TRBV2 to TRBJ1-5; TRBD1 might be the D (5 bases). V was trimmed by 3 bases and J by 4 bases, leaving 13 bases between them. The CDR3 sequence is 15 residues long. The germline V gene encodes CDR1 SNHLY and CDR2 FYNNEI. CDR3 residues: CASSDEAGANQPQHF. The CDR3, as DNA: TGTGCCAGCAGTGATGAGGCCGGGGCAAATCAGCCCCAGCATTTT. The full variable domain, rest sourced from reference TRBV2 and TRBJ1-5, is EPEVTQTPSHQVTQMGQEVILRCVPISNHLYFYWYRQILGQKVEFLVSFYNNEISEKSEIFDDQFSVERPDGSNFTLKIRSTKLEDSAMYFCASSDEAGANQPQHFGDGTRLSIL.

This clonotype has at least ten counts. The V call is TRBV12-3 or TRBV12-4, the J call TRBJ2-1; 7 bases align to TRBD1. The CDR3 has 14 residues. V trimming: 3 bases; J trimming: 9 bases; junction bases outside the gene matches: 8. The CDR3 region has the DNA TGTGCCAGCAGTTTGCCTGAGACAGGGTCTGAGCAGTTCTTC. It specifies CASSLPETGSEQFF.